The rows below give T cell receptor beta chains drawn from one sample of a study of blood T cell repertoires in COVID-19. Sequenced by immunoSEQ multiplex PCR; TCRdb stores in-frame clones only, minus some. The sample holds nearly 25,000 clones; roughly nine tenths are singletons and the top ten take 9.7%. The sequenced material came from peripheral blood. Every receptor here comes from a man aged 65 to 85 with acute or convalescent COVID-19. Each CDR3 is given without its conserved first and last residue. The D gene is left open where the match is weak. Clone size is shown for a subset of rows, as once, few, many or a class of expanded clone.

J gene: TRBJ1-2
clone size: .
D gene: .
V gene: TRBV29-1
CDR3 protein: SVNSAGGGYT

J gene: TRBJ1-2
clone size: few
D gene: .
V gene: TRBV10-3
CDR3 protein: AISAVGGTGNYGYT

J gene: TRBJ2-5
clone size: few
D gene: TRBD2
V gene: TRBV7-3
CDR3 protein: ASSPYGGGRETQY

J gene: TRBJ2-3
clone size: .
D gene: .
V gene: TRBV5-8
CDR3 protein: ASSSSGVTSTDTQY

J gene: TRBJ1-4
clone size: .
D gene: .
V gene: TRBV29-1
CDR3 protein: SVRTGGNEKLF

J gene: TRBJ2-5
clone size: .
D gene: .
V gene: TRBV3-1/TRBV3-2
CDR3 protein: ASSQENGRLATVEY

J gene: TRBJ1-5
clone size: .
D gene: TRBD1
V gene: TRBV19
CDR3 protein: ASSWTGDSNQPQH

J gene: TRBJ2-5
clone size: few
D gene: TRBD1
V gene: TRBV15
CDR3 protein: ATSRATGLLETQY

J gene: TRBJ2-7
clone size: .
D gene: TRBD1
V gene: TRBV4-1
CDR3 protein: ASSHPGRDREARQY

J gene: TRBJ2-7
clone size: few
D gene: .
V gene: TRBV5-6
CDR3 protein: ASSSWDLSYEQY

J gene: TRBJ1-1
clone size: once
D gene: .
V gene: TRBV29-1
CDR3 protein: SVTGVNTEAF

J gene: TRBJ2-5
clone size: .
D gene: .
V gene: TRBV12-3/TRBV12-4
CDR3 protein: ASSRLAQETQY

J gene: TRBJ1-1
clone size: .
D gene: TRBD1
V gene: TRBV19
CDR3 protein: ASSADRVNTEAF

J gene: TRBJ2-5
clone size: .
D gene: .
V gene: TRBV6-5
CDR3 protein: ASSYRRGETQY

J gene: TRBJ2-3
clone size: .
D gene: TRBD2
V gene: TRBV5-6
CDR3 protein: ASSLYQAGQVDTQY

J gene: TRBJ2-5
clone size: .
D gene: .
V gene: TRBV7-2
CDR3 protein: ASSFGGAHQETQY

J gene: TRBJ1-1
clone size: once
D gene: .
V gene: TRBV5-1
CDR3 protein: ASSKGNGRNTEAF

J gene: TRBJ2-3
clone size: .
D gene: TRBD1
V gene: TRBV29-1
CDR3 protein: SALTGPDTQY

J gene: TRBJ2-3
clone size: .
D gene: TRBD1
V gene: TRBV6-4
CDR3 protein: ASSRDRGDTQY

J gene: TRBJ1-1
clone size: .
D gene: .
V gene: TRBV3-1/TRBV3-2
CDR3 protein: ASSQNVEVTEAF

J gene: TRBJ2-7
clone size: .
D gene: .
V gene: TRBV2
CDR3 protein: ASTLGGHSISSYEQY

J gene: TRBJ2-3
clone size: .
D gene: .
V gene: TRBV14
CDR3 protein: ASSRRQEVAARTQY

J gene: TRBJ2-7
clone size: once
D gene: .
V gene: TRBV2
CDR3 protein: ASSEGKTPSYEQC

J gene: TRBJ1-5
clone size: .
D gene: TRBD1
V gene: TRBV6-5
CDR3 protein: ASSTDRGIQPQH

J gene: TRBJ1-1
clone size: .
D gene: .
V gene: TRBV11-3
CDR3 protein: ASSFRGTEAF

J gene: TRBJ1-5
clone size: .
D gene: .
V gene: TRBV3-1/TRBV3-2
CDR3 protein: ASSDRLSNQPQH

J gene: TRBJ1-4
clone size: .
D gene: .
V gene: TRBV19
CDR3 protein: ASSIQSGARNEKLF